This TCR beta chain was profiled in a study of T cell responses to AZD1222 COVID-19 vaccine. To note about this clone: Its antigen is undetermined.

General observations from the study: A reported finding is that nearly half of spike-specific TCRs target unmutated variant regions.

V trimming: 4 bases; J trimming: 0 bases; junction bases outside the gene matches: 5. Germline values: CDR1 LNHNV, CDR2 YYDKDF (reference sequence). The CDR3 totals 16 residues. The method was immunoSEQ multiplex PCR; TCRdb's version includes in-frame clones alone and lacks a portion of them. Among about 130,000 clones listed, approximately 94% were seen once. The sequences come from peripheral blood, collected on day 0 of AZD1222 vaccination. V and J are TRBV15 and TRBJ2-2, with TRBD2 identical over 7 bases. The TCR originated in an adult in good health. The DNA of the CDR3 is TGTGCCACCAGCAACGAGCGGGATCCGAACACCGGGGAGCTGTTTTTT. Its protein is CATSNERDPNTGELFF.